The text below deals with one T cell receptor beta chain. Its antigen is unknown. Amplification used 60 Vbeta primers and 13 Jbeta primers. Generated by immunoSEQ multiplex PCR, the TCRdb table keeps only in-frame clones and is missing some. The sample yields approximately 140,000 clones, 61% seen once. Although they were nominally healthy when sampled, donors likely had unrecorded immune exposures. This sample is drawn from a study of cytomegalovirus exposure and HLA in healthy donors. Background on the study: T cells numbering around 190 million yielded some 100 million unique TCR beta sequences in an earlier analysis.

General study findings and limits: One variant, a missense change in DCLRE1C, was linked in a later analysis to TCR beta V- and J-gene trimming. Available immune exposure information was restricted to CMV serostatus only.

Germline V gives CDR1 GTSNPN, CDR2 SVGIG (reference sequence). V lost 2 bases and J lost 7; bases outside the gene matches: 6. This CDR3 has 14 residues. The chain recombines TRBV30 with TRBJ1-2, with 11 bases lining up with TRBD1. The clonotype was recovered from a male donor in good health and CMV-seronegative. Specimen: PBMCs. CDR3 DNA: TGTGCCTGGAGTATAGGACAGGGGGCGGGTGGCTACACCTTC. It specifies CAWSIGQGAGGYTF.